The T cell receptor (beta chain) under discussion was sequenced for a study of blood T cell repertoires in COVID-19 (dated by TCRdb to the early 2020s). At the level of the whole study: Collaborator samples came from the United States, Italy and Spain and covered acute and convalescent phases of COVID-19. The prospective study material was composed of cDNA or gDNA derived from T cells, B-cell-depleted T cells, or PBMCs. The samples were drawn from two sources: the first 160 participants of the ongoing ImmuneRACE study, and some 1,300 subjects contributed by 6 global collaborators. HLA class I and class II types, where available, came from metadata supplied by the sample provider rather than from assay-based typing. A freely available public database, intended as a resource for researchers studying the immune response to SARS-CoV-2, is where the repertoires were released. The sample metadata nearly always contained a de-identified subject ID, COVID-19 status, age in years and sex. Deeply sampled blood TCRbeta repertoires from subjects exposed to, actively infected with, or recovered from COVID-19 were included in the dataset. Overall study results and their limits: The amount of clinical and demographic metadata varied by source and participant and was provided uncurated.

From its cysteine to its phenylalanine, the CDR3 spans 15 amino acids. This entry keeps only the CDR3 DNA: 45 bases, framed from base 1. Relative to germline, V is missing 0 bases and J is missing 6 bases, with 6 bases of the junction outside any gene match. The germline V gene encodes CDR1 MNHNY and CDR2 SVGAGI (reference sequence). Collaborating institutions collected whole blood in K2EDTA tubes following their own protocols. For TCRbeta analysis, collaborator samples were shipped as frozen whole blood, as isolated PBMCs, or as DNA extracted from either sample type. TCRbeta CDR3 regions were amplified from genomic DNA by means of the immunoSEQ Assay, a bias-controlled multiplex PCR. Under the source paper's analysis protocol: The number of nucleated cells in each sample was estimated from the amplification of reference gene primers within the assay. Sequence reads were collapsed and filtered to measure the absolute abundance of every unique TCRbeta CDR3 rearrangement. For each sample, productive Simpson clonality was calculated by taking the square root of Simpson's diversity index across productive rearrangements. As stored in TCRdb, this immuneACCESS dataset retains in-frame rearrangements with V and J assigned. A fraction of the clones does not appear; measured against another copy, unresolved V genes explain less than half of the discrepancy, and the remainder lacks a known reason. That table furnishes V, J and clone size, whereas the DNA furnished D and trimming. Counted in this sample were about 300,000 clones; roughly 86% of them appeared once. Roughly 1.6% of the sample rests with the top ten.

As regards this clone: The antigen this receptor binds is unknown. Base qualities were left out, and no much larger clone turns up one base away.

The sequencing sample was made of peripheral blood. The rearrangement joined TRBV6-6 to TRBJ2-7, with 9 central nucleotides matching TRBD1. The origin of this receptor is a woman aged 45-65 years with acute or convalescent COVID-19. The CDR3 protein is CASSYSTGQGSEQYF. The DNA sequence reads TGTGCCAGCAGTTACTCGACGGGACAGGGCAGCGAGCAGTACTTC.